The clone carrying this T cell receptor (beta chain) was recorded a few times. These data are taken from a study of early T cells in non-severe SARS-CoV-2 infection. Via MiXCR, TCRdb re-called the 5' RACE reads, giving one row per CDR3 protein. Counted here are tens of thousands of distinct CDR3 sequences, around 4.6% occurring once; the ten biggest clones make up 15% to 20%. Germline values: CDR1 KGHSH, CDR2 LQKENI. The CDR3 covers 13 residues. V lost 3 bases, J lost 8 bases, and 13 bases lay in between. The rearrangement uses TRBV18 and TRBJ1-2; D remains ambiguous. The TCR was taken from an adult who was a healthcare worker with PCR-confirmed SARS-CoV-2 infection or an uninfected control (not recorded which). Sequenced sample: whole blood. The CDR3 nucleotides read TGTGCCAGCTCACCTCAGGACGGATCGGGCTACACCTTC. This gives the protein CASSPQDGSGYTF.